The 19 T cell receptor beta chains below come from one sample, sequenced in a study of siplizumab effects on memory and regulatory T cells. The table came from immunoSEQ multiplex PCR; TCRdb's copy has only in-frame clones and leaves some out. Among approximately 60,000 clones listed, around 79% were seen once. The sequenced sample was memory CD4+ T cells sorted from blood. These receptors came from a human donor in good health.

The CDR3 DNA reads as TGTGCCAGCAGTGAGGGGGCGCAAGGGGCGGTAGCTTTCTTT. It is translated as CASSEGAQGAVAFF. The chain is built from TRBV25-1 and TRBJ1-1; a possible D gene is TRBD1 (6 bases). V was pared by 3 bases and J by 10 bases, with 18 bases between. CDR1 is MGHDK and CDR2 is SYGVNS in the germline V gene. This CDR3 is 14 amino acids long.

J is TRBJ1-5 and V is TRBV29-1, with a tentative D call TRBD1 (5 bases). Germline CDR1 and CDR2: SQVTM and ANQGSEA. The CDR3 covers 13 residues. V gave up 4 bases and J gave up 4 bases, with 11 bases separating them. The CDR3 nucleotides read TGCAGCGTTGGCCGGGACGAAAATCAGCCCCAGCATTTT. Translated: CSVGRDENQPQHF. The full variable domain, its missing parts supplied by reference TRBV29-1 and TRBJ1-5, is SAVISQKPSRDICQRGTSLTIQCQVDSQVTMMFWYRQQPGQSLTLIATANQGSEATYESGFVIDKFPISRPNLTFSTLTVSNMSPEDSSIYLCSVGRDENQPQHFGDGTRLSIL.

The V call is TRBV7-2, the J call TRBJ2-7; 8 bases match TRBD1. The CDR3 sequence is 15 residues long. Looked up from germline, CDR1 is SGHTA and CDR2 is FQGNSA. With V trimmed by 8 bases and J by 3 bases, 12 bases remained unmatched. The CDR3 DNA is TGTGCCAGCGGAATTTTTCAGGGGGCGGGCTACGAGCAGTACTTC. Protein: CASGIFQGAGYEQYF.

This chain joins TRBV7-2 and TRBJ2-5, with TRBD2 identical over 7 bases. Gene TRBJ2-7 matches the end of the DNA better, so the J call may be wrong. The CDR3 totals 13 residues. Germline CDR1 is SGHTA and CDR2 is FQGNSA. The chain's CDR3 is CASSALAAYEQYF. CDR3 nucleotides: TGTGCCAGCAGCGCCCTAGCGGCCTACGAGCAGTACTTC.

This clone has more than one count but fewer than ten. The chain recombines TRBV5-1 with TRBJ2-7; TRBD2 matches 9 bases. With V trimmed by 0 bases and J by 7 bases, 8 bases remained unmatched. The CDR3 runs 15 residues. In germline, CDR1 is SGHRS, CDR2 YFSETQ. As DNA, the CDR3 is TGCGCCAGCAGCTTGGGAGGCGGGGGGGCTCGTGAGCAGTACTTC. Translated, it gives CASSLGGGGAREQYF.

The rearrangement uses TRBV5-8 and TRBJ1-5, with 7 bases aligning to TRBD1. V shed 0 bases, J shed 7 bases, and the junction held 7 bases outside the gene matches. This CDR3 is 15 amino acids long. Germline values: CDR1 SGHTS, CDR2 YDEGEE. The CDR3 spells CASSLAAGGWQPQHF. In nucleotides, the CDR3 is TGTGCCAGCAGCTTGGCCGCAGGGGGTTGGCAGCCCCAGCATTTT.

As DNA, the CDR3 is TGTGCCAGCAGCGGTCTAGCGGGGGGGTACCAAGAGACCCAGTACTTC. It codes for CASSGLAGGYQETQYF. This chain joins TRBV2 and TRBJ2-5, with TRBD2 matching over 12 bases. The CDR3 covers 16 residues. Germline CDR1 and CDR2: SNHLY and FYNNEI. V gave up 6 bases and J gave up 0 bases; unmatched junction bases: 5.

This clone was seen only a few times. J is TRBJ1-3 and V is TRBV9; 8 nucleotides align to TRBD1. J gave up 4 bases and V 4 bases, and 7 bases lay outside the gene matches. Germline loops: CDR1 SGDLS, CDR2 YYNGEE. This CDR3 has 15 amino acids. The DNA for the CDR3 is TGTGCCAGCAGCACCTTGACAGGGGTCGGAAACACCATATATTTT. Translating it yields CASSTLTGVGNTIYF.

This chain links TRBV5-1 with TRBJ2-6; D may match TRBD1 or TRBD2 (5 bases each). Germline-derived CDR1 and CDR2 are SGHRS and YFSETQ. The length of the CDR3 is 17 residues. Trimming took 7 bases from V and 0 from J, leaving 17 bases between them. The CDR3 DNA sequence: TGCGCCAGCGGGGACCAAGGAGTTCTCTCTGGGGCCAACGTCCTGACTTTC. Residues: CASGDQGVLSGANVLTF.

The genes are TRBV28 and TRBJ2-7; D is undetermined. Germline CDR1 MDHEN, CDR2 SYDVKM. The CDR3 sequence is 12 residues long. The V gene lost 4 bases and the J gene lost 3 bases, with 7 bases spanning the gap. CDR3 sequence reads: CASSSRRYEQYF. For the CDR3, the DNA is TGTGCCAGCAGTTCGCGGCGCTACGAGCAGTACTTC.

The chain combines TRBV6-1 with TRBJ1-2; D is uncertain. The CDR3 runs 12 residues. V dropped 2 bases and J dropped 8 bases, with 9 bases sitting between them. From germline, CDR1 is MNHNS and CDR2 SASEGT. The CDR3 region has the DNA TGTGCCAGCAGTGAATTCTGGTACGGCTACACCTTC. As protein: CASSEFWYGYTF.

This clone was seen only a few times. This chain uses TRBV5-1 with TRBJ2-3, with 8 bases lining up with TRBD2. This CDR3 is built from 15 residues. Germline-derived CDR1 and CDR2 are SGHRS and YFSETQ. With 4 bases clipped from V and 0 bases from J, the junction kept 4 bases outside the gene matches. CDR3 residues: CASSTVAGSTDTQYF. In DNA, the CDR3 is TGCGCCAGCAGCACAGTAGCGGGGAGCACAGATACGCAGTATTTT.

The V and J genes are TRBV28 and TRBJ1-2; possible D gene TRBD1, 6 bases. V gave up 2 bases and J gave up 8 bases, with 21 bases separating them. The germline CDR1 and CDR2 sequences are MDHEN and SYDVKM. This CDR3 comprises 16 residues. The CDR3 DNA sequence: TGTGCCAGCAGTTTAGGGACATCCAACGGTAGGGAAGGCTACACCTTC. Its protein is CASSLGTSNGREGYTF.

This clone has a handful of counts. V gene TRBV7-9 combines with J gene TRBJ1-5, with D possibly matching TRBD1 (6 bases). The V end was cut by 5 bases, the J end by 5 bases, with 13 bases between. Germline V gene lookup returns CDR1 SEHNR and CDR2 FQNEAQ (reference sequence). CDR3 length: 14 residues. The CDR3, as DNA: TGTGCCAGCAGCGCACAGGGTTCGGATCAGCCCCAGCATTTT. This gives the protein CASSAQGSDQPQHF.

CDR3 coding DNA: TGCAGCGTTGAAGATCTGGGAGGTTTCTATGGCTACACCTTC. Translation gives CSVEDLGGFYGYTF. This chain connects TRBV29-1 to TRBJ1-2, with no clear D. The CDR3 is 14 residues long. CDR1 and CDR2 from the germline V gene are SQVTM and ANQGSEA. The V and J ends lost 0 bases and 4 bases respectively, with 12 bases between them.

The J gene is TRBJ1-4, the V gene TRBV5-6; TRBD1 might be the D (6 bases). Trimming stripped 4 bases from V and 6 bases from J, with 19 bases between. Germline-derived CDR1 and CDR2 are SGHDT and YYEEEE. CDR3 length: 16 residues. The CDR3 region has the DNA TGTGCCAGCAGCCTCACCCTGGGGGGCGCGGATGAAAAACTGTTTTTT. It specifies CASSLTLGGADEKLFF.

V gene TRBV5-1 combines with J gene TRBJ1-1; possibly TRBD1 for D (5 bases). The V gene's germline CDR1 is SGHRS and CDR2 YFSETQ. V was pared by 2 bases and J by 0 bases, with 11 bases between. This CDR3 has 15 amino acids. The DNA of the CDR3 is TGCGCCAGCAGCTTACGACAGAATTTGAACACTGAAGCTTTCTTT. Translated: CASSLRQNLNTEAFF.

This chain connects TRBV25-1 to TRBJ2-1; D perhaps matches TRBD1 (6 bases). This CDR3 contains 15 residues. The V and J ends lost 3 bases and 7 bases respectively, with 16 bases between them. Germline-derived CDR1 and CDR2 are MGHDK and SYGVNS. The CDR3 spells CASSDQTGSGNEQFF. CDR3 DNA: TGTGCCAGCAGTGACCAAACAGGGTCGGGAAATGAGCAGTTCTTC. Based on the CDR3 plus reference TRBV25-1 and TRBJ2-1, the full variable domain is EADIYQTPRYLVIGTGKKITLECSQTMGHDKMYWYQQDPGMELHLIHYSYGVNSTEKGDLSSESTVSRIRTEHFPLTLESARPSHTSQYLCASSDQTGSGNEQFFGPGTRLTVL.

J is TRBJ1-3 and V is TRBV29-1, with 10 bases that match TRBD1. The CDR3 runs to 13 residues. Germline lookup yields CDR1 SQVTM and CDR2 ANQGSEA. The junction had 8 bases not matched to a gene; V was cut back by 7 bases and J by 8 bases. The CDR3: CSGTGTGDHTIYF. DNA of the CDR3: TGCAGCGGCACCGGGACAGGGGATCACACCATATATTTT.